The rows below give T cell receptor beta chains drawn from one sample of a study of cytomegalovirus exposure and HLA in healthy donors. TCRdb keeps only in-frame clones here, not all; method: immunoSEQ multiplex PCR. The sample comprises 250,000 to 350,000 clones, 75% to 90% of which are singletons, and less than 4.5% rests with the top ten. The sequenced sample was PBMCs. The receptors derive from a man in his forties in good health and CMV-seropositive. The CDR3 runs from the conserved cysteine through the conserved F or W. Fields, in order: J gene, clone size, V gene, D gene, CDR3 DNA, CDR3 protein. A D gene is named only where the DNA matches it firmly. Clone size appears in some rows only: once, few, many, or a class for an expanded clone.

TRBJ2-5 | NA | TRBV6-5 | NA | TGTGCCAGCAGCCCGAATAACGTCGGGGAGACCCAGTACTTC | CASSPNNVGETQYF
TRBJ2-7 | few | TRBV4-3 | NA | TGCGCCAGCAGCCAAGAGGGCTACGACTCCTACGAGCAGTACTTC | CASSQEGYDSYEQYF
TRBJ2-7 | NA | TRBV5-1 | TRBD2 | TGCGCCAGCAGCATAACGGGAGGCCACGAGCAGTACTTC | CASSITGGHEQYF
TRBJ2-1 | few | TRBV23-1 | TRBD2 | TGCGCCAGCAGTCAACCTGTGGGAGGGCCGTACAATGAGCAGTTCTTC | CASSQPVGGPYNEQFF
TRBJ2-4 | NA | TRBV13 | TRBD2 | TGTGCCAGCAGCCCTTTCCGTACGCGGGAGGGCTGGGCCAAAAACATTCAGTACTTC | CASSPFRTREGWAKNIQYF
TRBJ1-1 | NA | TRBV29-1 | NA | TGCAGCGTTGATTTTGTTGGCAGGGGAACTGAAGCTTTCTTT | CSVDFVGRGTEAFF
TRBJ2-5 | NA | TRBV4-1 | NA | TGCGCCAGCAGCCCCCTTGAGCGGCAAGAGACCCAGTACTTC | CASSPLERQETQYF
TRBJ1-5 | NA | TRBV1 | NA | TGCACCAGCAGCCAAAACTTGGAGGTAAAAAACAAAAGCAATCAGCCCCAGCATTTT | CTSSQNLEVKNKSNQPQHF
TRBJ1-4 | few | TRBV29-1 | TRBD1 | TGCAGCGTGAAAGGACAGGGAGTTGCAACTAATGAAAAACTGTTTTTT | CSVKGQGVATNEKLFF
TRBJ1-2 | NA | TRBV19 | NA | TGTGCCAGTAGACCCGACCCAGCAAGGGGGATTGACTATGGCTACACCTTC | CASRPDPARGIDYGYTF
TRBJ1-2 | few | TRBV5-6 | NA | TGTGCCAGCAGCTTAGGGACTCACTATGGCTACACCTTC | CASSLGTHYGYTF
TRBJ2-7 | NA | TRBV28 | TRBD1 | TGTGCCAGCAGTTTATTCGGGACAGGGGACGAGCAGTACTTC | CASSLFGTGDEQYF
TRBJ2-7 | NA | TRBV5-4 | TRBD1 | TGTGCCAGCAGTCGAACCGGGACAGGGAACTACGAGCAGTACTTC | CASSRTGTGNYEQYF
TRBJ2-2 | NA | TRBV9 | NA | TGTGCCAGCAGCGCCTCGGGGGGCAGGACCGGGGAGCTGTTTTTT | CASSASGGRTGELFF
TRBJ2-3 | NA | TRBV7-6 | NA | TGTGCCAGCAGCTTAATATCGACAGATACGCAGTATTTT | CASSLISTDTQYF
TRBJ1-1 | once | TRBV27 | TRBD1 | TGTGCCAGCAGTTTACGACAGGGGCGGGGAATGAACACTGAAGCTTTCTTT | CASSLRQGRGMNTEAFF
TRBJ1-4 | NA | TRBV2 | NA | TGTGCCAGCATCCGGGTAACTAATGAAAAACTGTTTTTT | CASIRVTNEKLFF
TRBJ2-2 | NA | TRBV11-2 | NA | TGTGCCAGCAGTTTAACGGTGGGGAGCGGGGAGCTGTTTTTT | CASSLTVGSGELFF
TRBJ1-3 | NA | TRBV28 | NA | TGTGCCAGCAGTTTGAATCAGGCGCTATATTTT | CASSLNQALYF
TRBJ1-2 | NA | TRBV5-5 | TRBD1 | TGTGCCAGCAGCTTGGGACAGGGGTATTCTTATGGCTACACCTTC | CASSLGQGYSYGYTF
TRBJ2-1 | NA | TRBV5-1 | TRBD1 | TGCGCCAGCAGCTCCTCATCACTCATATCCGGGACAGCGGTGGATGAGCAGTTCTTC | CASSSSSLISGTAVDEQFF
TRBJ2-5 | NA | TRBV6-1 | TRBD2 | TGTGCCAGCAGTGAAAGGGGACTAGCGGGGACCCAAGAGACCCAGTACTTC | CASSERGLAGTQETQYF
TRBJ2-1 | NA | TRBV4-2 | TRBD2 | TGTGCCAGCAGCCCGCTAGCGGGAGTTAACAATGAGCAGTTCTTC | CASSPLAGVNNEQFF
TRBJ1-2 | few | TRBV19 | NA | TGTGCCAGTAGTATGGCCGAGGGAGGCTACACCTTC | CASSMAEGGYTF
TRBJ1-5 | NA | TRBV2 | NA | TGTGCCAGCAGCGCCACAGATAGCAATCAGCCCCAGCATTTT | CASSATDSNQPQHF
TRBJ2-1 | NA | TRBV7-9 | NA | TGTGCCAGCAGCTGGACAAGTTCCAATGAGCAGTTCTTC | CASSWTSSNEQFF